The source of this T cell receptor (beta chain) is a study of T-cell memory formation after mild COVID-19. About the research overall: Largely donor-specific TCR clusters were found.

Using constant-segment primers, 5'RACE produced TCR alpha and TCR beta cDNA libraries carrying sample barcodes and UMIs. Via MiXCR, TCRdb re-called the 5' RACE reads, giving one row per CDR3 protein. The sample has about 610,000 distinct CDR3 sequences; about 18% are singletons. Remarks on this clonotype: Its antigen is currently unknown.

Study-wide findings and caveats: Certain responding clones were present in pre-infection memory, suggesting participation of cross-reactive memory.

This receptor was taken from an adult woman who had mild COVID-19 (a few samples of this study predate the infection). Cell type and time point are not known. Sequenced sample: PBMCs or a T cell subset sorted from them (not recorded which).

The CDR3 bases are TGTGCCAGCTCACCCAGGGGAGACGAGCAGTACTTC. Translating gives CASSPRGDEQYF. The chain couples TRBV18 to TRBJ2-7, with D possibly being TRBD1 (6 bases). CDR1 is KGHSH and CDR2 is LQKENI in the germline V gene. The CDR3 has 12 amino acids. Trimming took off 3 bases at V and 5 bases at J, with 8 bases between the two ends.